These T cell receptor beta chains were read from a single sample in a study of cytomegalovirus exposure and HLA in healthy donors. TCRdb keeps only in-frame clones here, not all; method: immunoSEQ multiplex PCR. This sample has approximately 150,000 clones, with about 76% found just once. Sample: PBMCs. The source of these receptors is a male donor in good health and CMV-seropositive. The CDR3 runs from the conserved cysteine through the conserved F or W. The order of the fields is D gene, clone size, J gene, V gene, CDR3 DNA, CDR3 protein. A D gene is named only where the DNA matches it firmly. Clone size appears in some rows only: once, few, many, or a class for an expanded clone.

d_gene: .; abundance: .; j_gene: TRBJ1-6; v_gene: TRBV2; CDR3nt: TGTGCCAGCAGTGACAGGGTTTCGGGCTCACCCCTCCACTTT; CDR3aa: CASSDRVSGSPLHF
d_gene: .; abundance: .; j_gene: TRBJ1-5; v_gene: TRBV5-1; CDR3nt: TGCGCCAGCAGCTTGGACGGGTATAGCAATCAGCCCCAGCATTTT; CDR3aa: CASSLDGYSNQPQHF
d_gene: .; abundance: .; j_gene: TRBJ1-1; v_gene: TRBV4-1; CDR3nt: TGCGCCAGCAGCCAGCCCTCGCGGGGGGCGAGGACTGAAGCTTTCTTT; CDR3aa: CASSQPSRGARTEAFF
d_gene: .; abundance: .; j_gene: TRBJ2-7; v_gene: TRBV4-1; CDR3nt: TGCGCCAGCAGCCAACCTTACGAGCAGTACTTC; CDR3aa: CASSQPYEQYF
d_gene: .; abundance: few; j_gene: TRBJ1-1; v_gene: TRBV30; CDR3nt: TGTGCCTGGAGTGCTACAGGGACTGAAGCTTTCTTT; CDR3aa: CAWSATGTEAFF
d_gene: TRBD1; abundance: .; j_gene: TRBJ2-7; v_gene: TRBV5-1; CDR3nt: TGCGCCAGCAGCTTTTCAGGGGGCGCATACGAGCAGTACTTC; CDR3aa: CASSFSGGAYEQYF
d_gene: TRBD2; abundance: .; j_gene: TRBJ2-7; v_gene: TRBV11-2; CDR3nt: TGTGCCAGCAGCTTTAAAGTAGCGGGGGTAACCTACGAGCAGTACTTC; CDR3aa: CASSFKVAGVTYEQYF
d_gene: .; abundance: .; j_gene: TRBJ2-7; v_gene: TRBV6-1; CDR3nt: TGTGCCAGCAGTGCCCTACAGGTAGCCTACGAGCAGTACTTC; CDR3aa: CASSALQVAYEQYF
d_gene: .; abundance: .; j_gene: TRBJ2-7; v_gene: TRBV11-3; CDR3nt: TGTGCCAGCAGCTTAGTGACAGGCTACGAGCAGTACTTC; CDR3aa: CASSLVTGYEQYF
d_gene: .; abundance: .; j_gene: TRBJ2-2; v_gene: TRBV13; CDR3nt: TGTGCCAGCAGCTTAGGGGCTCACGCGAACACCGGGGAGCTGTTTTTT; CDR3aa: CASSLGAHANTGELFF
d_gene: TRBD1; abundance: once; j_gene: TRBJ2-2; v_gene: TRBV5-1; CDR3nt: TGCGCCAGCAGCTCGGAAATATGGACAGGGTTCACCGGGGAGCTGTTTTTT; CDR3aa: CASSSEIWTGFTGELFF
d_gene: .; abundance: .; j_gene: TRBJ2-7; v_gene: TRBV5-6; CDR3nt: TGTGCCAGCAAAGCTACGCGCACAGACAACCTCTCCTACGAGCAGTACTTC; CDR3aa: CASKATRTDNLSYEQYF
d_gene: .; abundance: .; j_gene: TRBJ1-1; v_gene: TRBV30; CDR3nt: TGTGCCTGGAGTGCCCCTGAGAGAACTCCGGGGGCTTTCTTT; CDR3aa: CAWSAPERTPGAFF
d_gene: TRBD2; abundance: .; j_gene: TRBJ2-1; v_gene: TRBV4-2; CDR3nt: TGTGCCAGCAGCTACAATAGCGGGAGGGGAAATGAGCAGTTCTTC; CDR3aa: CASSYNSGRGNEQFF
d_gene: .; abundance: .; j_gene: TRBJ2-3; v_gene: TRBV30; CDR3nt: TGTGCCTCGGAAGGCGGGACTAGCACAGATACGCAGTATTTT; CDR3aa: CASEGGTSTDTQYF